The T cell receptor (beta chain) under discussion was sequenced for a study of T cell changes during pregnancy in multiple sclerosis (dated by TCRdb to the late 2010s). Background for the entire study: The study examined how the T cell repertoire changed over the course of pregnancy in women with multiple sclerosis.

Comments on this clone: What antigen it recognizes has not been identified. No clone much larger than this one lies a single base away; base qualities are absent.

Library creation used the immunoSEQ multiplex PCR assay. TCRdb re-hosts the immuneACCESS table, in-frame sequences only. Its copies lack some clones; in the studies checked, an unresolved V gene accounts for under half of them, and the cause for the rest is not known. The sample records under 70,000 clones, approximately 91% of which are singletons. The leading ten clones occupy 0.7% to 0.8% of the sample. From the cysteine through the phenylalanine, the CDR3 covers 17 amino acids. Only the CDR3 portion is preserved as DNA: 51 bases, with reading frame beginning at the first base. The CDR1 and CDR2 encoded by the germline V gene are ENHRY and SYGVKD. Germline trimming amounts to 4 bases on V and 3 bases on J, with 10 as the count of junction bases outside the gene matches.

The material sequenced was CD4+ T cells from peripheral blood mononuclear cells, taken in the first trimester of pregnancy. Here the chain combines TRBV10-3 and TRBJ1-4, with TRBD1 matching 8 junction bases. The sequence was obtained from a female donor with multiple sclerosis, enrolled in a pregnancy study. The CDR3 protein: CAISATGGGQANEKLFF. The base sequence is TGTGCCATCAGTGCTACGGGCGGGGGACAGGCTAATGAAAAACTGTTTTTT.